A selection of T cell receptor beta chains follows, all from one sample in a study of blood T cell repertoires in COVID-19. Repertoires were generated with immunoSEQ multiplex PCR, while TCRdb's copy carries only in-frame clones and drops some. The table records 50,000 to 55,000 clones, 86% of them present only once. The material sequenced was peripheral blood. These receptors were collected from an elderly woman with acute or convalescent COVID-19. The CDR3 runs from the conserved cysteine through the conserved F or W. A D gene is named only where the DNA matches it firmly.

D gene	V gene	J gene	CDR3 DNA	CDR3 protein
.	TRBV3-1/TRBV3-2	TRBJ1-4	TGTGCCAGCACTCAGGGTAGTAAACTGTTTTTT	CASTQGSKLFF
TRBD2	TRBV11-2	TRBJ2-2	TGTGCCAGCAGCTCCCGGGGACTAGCGGACACCGGGGAGCTGTTTTTT	CASSSRGLADTGELFF
TRBD1	TRBV3-1/TRBV3-2	TRBJ1-1	TGTGCCAGCAGCCATCCGACAGGGGGTATCATGAACACTGAAGCTTTCTTT	CASSHPTGGIMNTEAFF
.	TRBV9	TRBJ2-7	TGTGCCAGCAGCGTAGAGGCAGGGTACTCCTACGAGCAGTACTTC	CASSVEAGYSYEQYF
.	TRBV9	TRBJ2-2	TGTGCCAGCAGCGTAGGCAGGGAAAACACCGGGGAGCTGTTTTTT	CASSVGRENTGELFF
TRBD1	TRBV5-1	TRBJ2-3	TGCGCCAGCAGCTTGATCGGACAGGGCGGGTACACAGATACGCAGTATTTT	CASSLIGQGGYTDTQYF
TRBD1	TRBV20-1	TRBJ2-1	TGCAGTGCTAGTGACCAGCGACAGGGGGGATACAATGAGCAGTTCTTC	CSASDQRQGGYNEQFF
TRBD2	TRBV28	TRBJ2-7	TGTGCCAGCAGGGGGTCGGCGGGGGGAAACGAGCAGTACTTC	CASRGSAGGNEQYF
.	TRBV2	TRBJ1-2	TGTGCCACCTACCGATCAGCAGTTAAGGCAGGCCAAGCTAACTATGGCTACACCTTC	CATYRSAVKAGQANYGYTF
.	TRBV18	TRBJ2-1	TGTGCCAGCTCCCCCATAGAAGTTGCCTACAATGAGCAGTTCTTC	CASSPIEVAYNEQFF
.	TRBV11-3	TRBJ2-3	TGTGCCAGCAGCTCCCCACCTGGGGGGGGCTCTGGAGATACGCAGTATTTT	CASSSPPGGGSGDTQYF
TRBD1	TRBV5-4	TRBJ2-3	TGTGCCAGCAGCTTGGGAGGACAGGGAAGCACAGATACGCAGTATTTT	CASSLGGQGSTDTQYF
TRBD1	TRBV12-5	TRBJ1-5	TGTGCTAGTGGTTTGGCTGGGACAGGGTTGACGCCCCAGCATTTT	CASGLAGTGLTPQHF